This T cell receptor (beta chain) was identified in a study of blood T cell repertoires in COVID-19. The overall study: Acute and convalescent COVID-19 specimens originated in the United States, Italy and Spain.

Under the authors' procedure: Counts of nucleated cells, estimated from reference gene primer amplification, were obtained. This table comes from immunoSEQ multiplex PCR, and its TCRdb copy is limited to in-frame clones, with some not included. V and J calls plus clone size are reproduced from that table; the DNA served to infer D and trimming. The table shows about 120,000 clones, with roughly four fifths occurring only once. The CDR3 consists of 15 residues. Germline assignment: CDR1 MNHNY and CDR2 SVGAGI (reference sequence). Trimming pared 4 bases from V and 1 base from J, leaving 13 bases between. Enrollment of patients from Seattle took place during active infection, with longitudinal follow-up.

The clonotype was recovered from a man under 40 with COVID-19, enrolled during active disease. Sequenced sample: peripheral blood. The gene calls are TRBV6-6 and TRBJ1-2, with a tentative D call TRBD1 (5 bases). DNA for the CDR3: TGTGCCAGCAGTTCGAAGGGGCATTATAACTATGGCTACACCTTC. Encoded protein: CASSSKGHYNYGYTF.